This T cell receptor beta chain was identified during a study of cytotoxic CD8 clonotypes in ibrutinib-treated CLL. General study points: T-cell clonality at baseline went above that of age-matched healthy donors and rose and fell with circulating CD8+ T-cell counts.

The assay was immunoSEQ multiplex PCR, and TCRdb's table has in-frame clones only and misses some. In the table there are 90,000 to 100,000 clones, around 73% of which are singletons. This clone showed up just a few times. As yet, its antigen is unknown. Trimming left V 5 bases short and J 3 bases short, with 14 bases between. The CDR3 sequence is 14 residues long. Germline V gives CDR1 SGHTA, CDR2 FQGNSA. The sequence derives from a human donor with chronic lymphocytic leukemia. Sample: PBMCs, taken after 12 months of ibrutinib treatment. The rearrangement joins TRBV7-2 to TRBJ2-7, with D uncertain. The CDR3 coding sequence is TGTGCCAGCAGCGTTCGCTTCCGAGACTACGAGCAGTACTTC. Translating gives CASSVRFRDYEQYF. The entire variable domain, with the rest obtained from reference TRBV7-2 and TRBJ2-7, is as follows: GAGVSQSPSNKVTEKGKDVELRCDPISGHTALYWYRQSLGQGLEFLIYFQGNSAPDKSGLPSDRFSAERTGGSVSTLTIQRTQQEDSAVYLCASSVRFRDYEQYFGPGTRLTVT.